The 23 T cell receptor beta chains below were found in one sample sequenced in a study of control samples from healthy donors and cancer patients. Profiled with immunoSEQ multiplex PCR; TCRdb holds only in-frame clones, not every one. The sample shows 90,000 to 150,000 clones, more than 85% of them seen only once. The sequenced sample consisted of blood. These receptors were taken from a woman aged 18 to 35 in good health.

V is TRBV30 and J is TRBJ2-3; 12 nucleotides match TRBD2. CDR3 length equals 13 residues. Trimming took 6 bases from V and 8 from J; bases not matched to a gene: 6. The germline V gene encodes CDR1 GTSNPN and CDR2 SVGIG (reference sequence). CDR3 in DNA: TGTGCCTGCAAGCCTAGCGGGGGGGGTACGCAGTATTTT. It encodes CACKPSGGGTQYF.

This clone was seen once. The genes are TRBV6-2 or TRBV6-3 and TRBJ1-2, with TRBD1 identical over 8 bases. The CDR3 consists of 16 residues. V trimming: 3 bases; J trimming: 4 bases; junction bases outside the gene matches: 10. CDR1 is MNHEY, CDR2 SVGEGT, per germline. CDR3 sequence: CASSYPVGQGSYGYTF. DNA of the CDR3: TGTGCCAGCAGTTATCCGGTCGGACAGGGCAGCTATGGCTACACCTTC.

V and J are TRBV3-1 (or the pseudogene TRBV3-2) and TRBJ2-3, with 8 bases matching TRBD2. The germline CDR1 and CDR2 sequences are LGHDT and YNNKEL (reference sequence). The trim removed 1 base at V and 0 bases at J, leaving 9 bases unmatched. This CDR3 spans 18 amino acids. CDR3: CASSQVWSGGLSTDTQYF. Written as DNA, the CDR3 is TGTGCCAGCAGCCAAGTTTGGAGCGGGGGCCTAAGCACAGATACGCAGTATTTT.

The chain uses TRBV7-3 and TRBJ1-1; TRBD1 aligns across 8 bases. CDR3 length: 15 amino acids. The germline V gene encodes CDR1 SGHTA and CDR2 FQGTGA. Trimming removed 5 bases from V and 4 bases from J; junction bases left unmatched: 9. Here the CDR3 reads CASSRQGQGRTEAFF. The CDR3 DNA reads TGTGCCAGCAGCCGACAAGGACAGGGTCGCACTGAAGCTTTCTTT.

The V gene is TRBV28, the J gene TRBJ1-3, with D perhaps TRBD1 (5 bases). The CDR3 sequence is 16 residues long. CDR1 and CDR2 from the germline V gene are MDHEN and SYDVKM. V lost 2 bases, J lost 0 bases, and 11 bases lay in between. CDR3 DNA: TGTGCCAGCAGTTTACCCTGGGGCGTCTCTGGAAACACCATATATTTT. Protein product: CASSLPWGVSGNTIYF.

The V gene is TRBV4-3, the J gene TRBJ2-1; the match to TRBD2 covers 9 bases. The CDR3 length is 17 residues. J was trimmed by 8 bases and V by 0 bases; bases with no gene match: 11. Germline lookup yields CDR1 LGHNA and CDR2 YSLEER. CDR3 in amino acids: CASSQDLRGGRGDEQFF. The CDR3 DNA reads TGCGCCAGCAGCCAAGATCTGCGGGGGGGCCGTGGGGATGAGCAGTTCTTC.

The chain has TRBV29-1 and TRBJ1-2, with 10 nucleotides matching TRBD1. This CDR3 comprises 13 residues. V dropped 1 base and J dropped 7; count of bases not matched to a gene: 3. Looked up from germline, CDR1 is SQVTM and CDR2 is ANQGSEA. Here the CDR3 reads CSVEGQGASGYTF. The CDR3 nucleotides read TGCAGCGTTGAAGGACAGGGGGCAAGTGGCTACACCTTC.

The chain carries TRBV4-2 and TRBJ2-2; 8 nucleotides align to TRBD2. Germline-derived CDR1 and CDR2 are LGHNA and YNFKEQ. After removal of 4 bases from V and 3 bases from J, the junction contained 10 bases not matched to a gene. This CDR3 has 17 residues. The CDR3 nucleotides are TGTGCCAGCAGCCTCGGGGTGGGACTAGGTGACACCGGGGAGCTGTTTTTT. It encodes CASSLGVGLGDTGELFF.

This CDR3 reads CSVTPREPKNIQYF. CDR3 sequence (DNA): TGCAGCGTTACCCCCAGGGAACCCAAAAACATTCAGTACTTC. The V call is TRBV29-1, the J call TRBJ2-4, with D possibly TRBD1 on 5 matching bases. The V gene lost 5 bases and the J gene lost 2 bases, with 13 bases spanning the gap. Germline values: CDR1 SQVTM, CDR2 ANQGSEA. CDR3 size: 14 residues.

The chain is built from TRBV10-3 and TRBJ1-2; the match to TRBD1 covers 8 bases. The CDR3 extends over 13 amino acids. The germline V gene encodes CDR1 ENHRY and CDR2 SYGVKD. Germline trimming cut 9 bases from V and 0 bases from J; bases unmatched to any gene: 3. The CDR3 sequence is CAIRQGSNYGYTF. CDR3 sequence (DNA): TGTGCCATACGACAGGGGTCTAACTATGGCTACACCTTC.

The V and J genes are TRBV9 and TRBJ1-2; D not resolved. This CDR3 spans 14 amino acids. The V and J ends lost 3 bases and 0 bases respectively, with 9 bases between them. Per the germline V gene, CDR1 is SGDLS and CDR2 is YYNGEE. The CDR3 DNA follows: TGTGCCAGCAGCGCCTCGGAAACTAACTATGGCTACACCTTC. Translating it yields CASSASETNYGYTF.

The V call is TRBV15, the J call TRBJ2-1, with no clear D. Between the trimmed V and J ends, which lost 1 base and 10 bases, there was a span of 11 bases. The V gene's germline CDR1 is LNHNV and CDR2 YYDKDF (reference sequence). This CDR3 has 13 residues. The CDR3 here is CATSRVVGGEQFF. The CDR3 coding sequence is TGTGCCACCAGCAGAGTCGTAGGTGGAGAGCAGTTCTTC.

The chain combines TRBV18 with TRBJ2-2, with 8 bases matching TRBD2. The length of the CDR3 is 19 residues. Looked up from germline, CDR1 is KGHSH and CDR2 is LQKENI. The ends lost 3 bases at V and 6 bases at J; junction bases unmatched: 18. In DNA, the CDR3 is TGTGCCAGCTCACCGGGAACGTATAGCGGGGACGCCGAGTCCGGGGAGCTGTTTTTT. This gives the protein CASSPGTYSGDAESGELFF.

V gene TRBV11-2 combines with J gene TRBJ2-7; 13 nucleotides line up with TRBD2. This CDR3 has 19 residues. V was pared by 1 base and J by 1 base, with 10 bases of the junction left unmatched. From germline, CDR1 is SGHAT and CDR2 FQNNGV. The CDR3 is CASSLVPLGLAGESYEQYF. CDR3 sequence (DNA): TGTGCCAGCAGCTTAGTTCCGCTAGGACTAGCGGGAGAATCCTACGAGCAGTACTTC.

The chain links TRBV15 to TRBJ2-7; D tentatively reads TRBD1 or TRBD2 (5 bases each). There are 16 residues in the CDR3. Deletions cut 3 bases from V and 0 bases from J, with 15 bases between. CDR1 is LNHNV, CDR2 YYDKDF, per germline (reference sequence). CDR3 in amino acids: CATSSKGPVFSYEQYF. CDR3 DNA: TGTGCCACCAGCAGCAAGGGACCGGTGTTCTCCTACGAGCAGTACTTC.

The chain couples TRBV5-4 to TRBJ1-1; TRBD1 is a possible D gene (6 bases). The CDR3 runs 14 residues. Trimming pared 5 bases from V and 6 bases from J, leaving 17 bases between. Germline lookup yields CDR1 SGHNT and CDR2 YYREEE (reference sequence). CDR3 sequence: CASSRKQGTSEAFF. CDR3 DNA: TGTGCCAGCAGTCGAAAACAGGGTACGTCTGAAGCTTTCTTT.

The chain recombines TRBV9 with TRBJ1-2; TRBD1 matches 8 bases. V lost 5 bases, J lost 7 bases, and 10 bases stayed unmatched. The CDR3 runs to 14 residues. CDR1 and CDR2 from the germline V gene are SGDLS and YYNGEE. CDR3: CASRWTGNVGGYTF. The CDR3 DNA sequence: TGTGCCAGCAGGTGGACAGGGAACGTGGGTGGCTACACCTTC.

The chain recombines TRBV6-1 with TRBJ1-5; maybe TRBD1 (5 bases). V gave up 4 bases and J gave up 0 bases, with 16 bases separating them. CDR1 and CDR2 from the germline V gene are MNHNS and SASEGT. This CDR3 has 17 amino acids. The CDR3 loop is CASSVPGDAYSNQPQHF. In DNA form, the CDR3 reads TGTGCCAGCAGTGTTCCGGGGGATGCCTATAGCAATCAGCCCCAGCATTTT.

CDR3 in amino acids: CASSLIGGEQFF. CDR3 nucleotides: TGTGCCAGCAGTTTAATAGGGGGCGAGCAGTTCTTC. V and J are TRBV12-3 or TRBV12-4 and TRBJ2-1; 7 bases are a match to TRBD1. The CDR3 is made up of 12 amino acids. V gave up 2 bases and J gave up 10 bases; unmatched junction bases: 2.

This clone was recorded a few times. The chain links TRBV18 to TRBJ1-1, with no clear D. The germline V gene encodes CDR1 KGHSH and CDR2 LQKENI. Between the trimmed V and J ends, which lost 4 bases and 1 base, there was a span of 7 bases. The length of the CDR3 is 13 residues. The CDR3 loop reads CASSRGENTEAFF. Written as DNA, the CDR3 is TGTGCCAGCTCACGTGGGGAGAACACTGAAGCTTTCTTT.

This CDR3 is CARSLAGRKMNDPSTEAFF. CDR3 coding DNA: TGTGCCAGAAGCTTAGCAGGGCGCAAGATGAACGATCCGAGCACTGAAGCTTTCTTT. The gene calls are TRBV7-5 and TRBJ1-1; the table gives TRBD1 as D, unverified against the DNA. TRBV7-5 counts as a pseudogene. The CDR3 contains 19 residues.

This rearrangement joins TRBV27 to TRBJ2-7; 8 bases align to TRBD1. The V and J ends lost 4 bases and 2 bases, in that order; junction bases with no gene match: 13. Germline CDR1 reads MNHEY; CDR2 reads SMNVEV (reference sequence). CDR3 length: 17 residues. The CDR3 loop reads CASSYNRRTGTTYEQYF. For the CDR3, the DNA is TGTGCCAGCAGTTACAACCGGAGGACAGGGACGACCTACGAGCAGTACTTC.

The chain couples TRBV28 to TRBJ2-7; D may be TRBD2 (5 bases). V was pared by 6 bases and J by 5 bases, with 20 bases between. In germline, CDR1 is MDHEN, CDR2 SYDVKM. The CDR3 runs to 15 residues. This CDR3 reads CASSPLTNRDDEQYF. In DNA, the CDR3 is TGTGCCAGCAGCCCCTTAACTAATCGGGATGACGAGCAGTACTTC.